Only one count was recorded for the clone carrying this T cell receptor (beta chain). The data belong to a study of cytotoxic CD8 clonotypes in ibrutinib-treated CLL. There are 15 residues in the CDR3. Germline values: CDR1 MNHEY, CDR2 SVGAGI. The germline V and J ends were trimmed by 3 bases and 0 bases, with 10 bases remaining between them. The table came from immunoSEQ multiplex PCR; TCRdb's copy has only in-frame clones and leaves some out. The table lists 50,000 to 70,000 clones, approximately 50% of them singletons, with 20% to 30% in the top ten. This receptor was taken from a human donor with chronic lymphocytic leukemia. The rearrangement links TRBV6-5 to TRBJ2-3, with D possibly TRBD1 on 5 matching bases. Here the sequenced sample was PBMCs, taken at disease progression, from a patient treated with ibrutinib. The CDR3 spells CASSYGRASTDTQYF. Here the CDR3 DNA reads TGTGCCAGCAGTTATGGCAGGGCTAGCACAGATACGCAGTATTTT.